This record looks at one T cell receptor beta chain sequence and its context. This clonotype was detected ten times or more. The clone's antigen remains unknown. No base qualities exist here, and no much larger clone lies one base off it. These data are taken from a study of T cells after yellow fever vaccination (dated by TCRdb to between 2019 and 2020). About the investigation overall: The SMART-Seq v4 Ultra Low Input RNA kit was used to prepare libraries from fractions with low cell numbers. Blood was drawn at multiple timepoints before and after primary and secondary immunization, with bulk PBMC replicates and cell subsets isolated. To track T-cell clones before and after primary and booster YFV17D yellow fever vaccination, bulk TCR alpha and beta repertoires were sequenced longitudinally. The cohort comprised two healthy male donors, one aged 18 to 30 and one aged 30 to 40 years. The study at large found these results: Computational filtering was required because FACS-sorted repertoires could contain abundant contaminating clonotypes from the bulk population. The study included only a couple of donors, which limits how far the findings can be generalized. The secondary T-cell response was weaker than the primary response but faster, peaking on day 5 instead of day 15. Most clones expanded after primary vaccination (around 96% of CD4 and approximately 90% of CD8) were re-detected after the booster, suggesting that broad memory maintenance occurred. A small fraction of clonotypes showed up in both the CD4 and CD8 compartments, probably as a result of convergent recombination.

TCR cDNA was synthesized by 5'RACE template switching, through which a universal primer site and unique molecular identifiers were introduced. Priming for cDNA synthesis came from both the TCR alpha and TCR beta constant segments. Library amplification used two PCR steps, and the second PCR step added sample barcodes and sequencing adapters. Sequencing of the libraries was done on either Illumina HiSeq 2500 (2x100 bp) or NovaSeq (2x150 bp). The published analysis was carried out like this. Demultiplexing of reads and collapsing into UMI consensus sequences were performed with MIGEC, and V(D)J alignment was carried out with MiXCR. Using edgeR on replicate PBMC samples, clonotypes were called vaccine-responding if FDR was below 0.01 and the log2 fold change was above 5 up to day 15. Each bulk clonotype was labeled CD4 or CD8 based on which sequenced repertoire, CD4 or CD8, contained the clonotype at higher abundance. TCRdb handled the public reads itself, with Q25 trimming in fastp and clone calling in MiXCR, and kept productive beta chains. One record per CDR3 amino acid sequence lists the most common genes and DNA. The V and J calls and clone size come from TCRdb's table, not from the authors' own analysis. Counted in this sample were over 45,000 distinct CDR3 sequences; approximately 6.5% of them appeared once. The leading ten clones occupy approximately 41% of the sample.

From the germline V gene, CDR1 is MRHNA and CDR2 is SNTAGT. The CDR3 starts with the cysteine, ends with the phenylalanine, and has 15 residues. Only the CDR3 region is kept as DNA, spanning 45 bases read in frame from base 1. V gives up 7 bases and J gives up 6 bases, and the segment between their germline ends measures 21 bases. The sample's treatment or condition, from its label and the paper: live attenuated yellow fever vaccine strain. PBMCs were isolated from peripheral blood using a standard Ficoll-Paque protocol. CD4 and CD8 T-cell fractions were isolated with Dynabeads CD4 and CD8 positive selection kits. TriZol was used to extract RNA from bulk PBMCs, from CD4 and CD8 fractions, and from dextramer-positive and dextramer-negative fractions.

Sequences were derived from CD8+ T cells sorted from PBMCs, sampled on the day of the first yellow fever vaccination. The chain is encoded by TRBV6-4 joined to TRBJ1-1; tentative D gene TRBD1, with 5 bases matching. The sequence derives from a man younger than 30 who received the YFV17D yellow fever vaccine. CDR3 reads: CASKAQEEGAAEAFF. The DNA sequence is TGTGCCAGCAAAGCACAGGAGGAAGGGGCCGCTGAAGCTTTCTTT.